This T cell receptor (beta chain) was identified during a study of Graves' ophthalmopathy and Graves' hyperthyroidism. As for the study in general: Blood was drawn at initial diagnosis, before any treatment. Study-wide results and caveats: The authors also found most expanded thyroid clonotypes above 0.001 frequency in blood.

As to this clonotype: Its specificity is unknown.

Germline V CDR1 and CDR2: SGHNT, YYREEE (reference sequence). The CDR3 is made up of 18 amino acids. V shed 0 bases and J 2 bases; nucleotides not matched to a gene: 11. Amplification targeted the TCR beta CDR3 regions, with RNA transcripts as the source material. RT-PCR with HTBI primers came first, then second-round multiplex PCR. Each CDR3 protein gets one entry after TCRdb re-called the multiplex PCR reads with MiXCR. The table shows 600,000 to 950,000 distinct CDR3 sequences, with 40% occurring only once. Pregnant or lactating patients and those with other autoimmune diseases or uncontrolled infections were excluded.

V is TRBV5-4 and J is TRBJ2-7; 10 bases match TRBD2. The specimen was peripheral blood. This clonotype was obtained from an adult man with Graves' ophthalmopathy. CDR3 in DNA: TGTGCCAGCAGCTTGGGTAGCGGGGGGACACCTAACCCCTACGAGCAGTACTTC. Protein product: CASSLGSGGTPNPYEQYF.